This T cell receptor beta chain originates from a study of control samples from healthy donors and cancer patients. V was cut by 0 bases and J by 3 bases, with 11 bases left in between. Germline V gene data show CDR1 as LGHNA and CDR2 as YNFKEQ. CDR3 length: 16 amino acids. Using immunoSEQ multiplex PCR, the repertoire was profiled, and TCRdb retains in-frame clones only, with some absent. The sample holds 65,000 to 85,000 clones; more than 75% are singletons and the top ten take 2% to 2.5%. This chain connects TRBV4-2 to TRBJ2-2; no firm D call. This TCR was sampled from a woman aged 45-65 years with head and neck cancer. The sequencing input was PBMCs. The CDR3 DNA reads as TGTGCCAGCAGCCAAGACCCGGGTCGGGACACCGGGGAGCTGTTTTTT. Its protein product is CASSQDPGRDTGELFF.